This T cell receptor beta chain was recorded in a study of regulatory T cells in long-lasting Graves disease. Study as a whole: Patients with persistent Graves' disease had over 5 years of antithyroid drugs and persistent TSH receptor antibodies. Study outcomes and limitations: Persistent Graves' patients showed reduced TCR diversity versus newly diagnosed patients.

Germline loops: CDR1 MNHEY, CDR2 SMNVEV (reference sequence). Trimming cost V 5 bases and J 0 bases, with 19 bases left between them. This CDR3 has 18 amino acids. Assembly of TCR beta libraries relied on iRepertoire HTBI primers together with Arm-PCR of CDR3 regions. Original data processing: The study identified 50 to 70 TRBV and some 13 TRBJ segments across samples. TCRdb re-derived calls from the multiplex PCR reads in MiXCR, one entry per CDR3 protein. TCRdb, not the original authors, processed these V and J calls. Of 350,000 to 500,000 distinct CDR3 sequences listed, around 23% are singletons. This clonotype was observed a few times. What it recognizes is unknown. Regarding time point: persistent/refractory GD, antithyroid drugs over 5 years with positive TRAb. PBMC RNA was the source of the TCR library. Graves' disease diagnosis relied on American Thyroid Association guidelines.

Specimen: peripheral blood mononuclear cells (PBMCs), collected when the disease was refractory, from a patient treated with antithyroid drugs. This chain connects TRBV27 to TRBJ2-2; tentatively, D is TRBD2 (6 bases). The receptor comes from a female donor with Graves disease. The CDR3 DNA sequence: TGTGCCAGCAGTACCCTTGCCGGGAGAGCGACGAACACCGGGGAGCTGTTTTTT. It codes for CASSTLAGRATNTGELFF.